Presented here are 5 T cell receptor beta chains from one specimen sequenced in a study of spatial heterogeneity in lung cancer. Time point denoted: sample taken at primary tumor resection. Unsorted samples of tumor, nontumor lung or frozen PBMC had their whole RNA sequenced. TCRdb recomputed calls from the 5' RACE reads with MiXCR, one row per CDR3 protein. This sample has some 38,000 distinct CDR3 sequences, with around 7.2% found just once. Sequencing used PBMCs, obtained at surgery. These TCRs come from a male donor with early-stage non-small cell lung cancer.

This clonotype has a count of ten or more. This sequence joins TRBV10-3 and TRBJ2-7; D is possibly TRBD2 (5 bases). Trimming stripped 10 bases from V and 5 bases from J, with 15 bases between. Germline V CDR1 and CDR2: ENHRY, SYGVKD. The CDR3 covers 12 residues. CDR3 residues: CATRAGSHEQYF. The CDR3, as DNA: TGTGCCACGCGGGCGGGTTCCCACGAGCAGTACTTC.

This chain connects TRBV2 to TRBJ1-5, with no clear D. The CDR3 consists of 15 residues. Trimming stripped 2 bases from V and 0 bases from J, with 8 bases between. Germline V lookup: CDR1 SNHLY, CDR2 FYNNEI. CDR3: CASSEFSPSNQPQHF. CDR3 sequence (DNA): TGTGCCAGCAGTGAATTTTCGCCTAGCAATCAGCCCCAGCATTTT.

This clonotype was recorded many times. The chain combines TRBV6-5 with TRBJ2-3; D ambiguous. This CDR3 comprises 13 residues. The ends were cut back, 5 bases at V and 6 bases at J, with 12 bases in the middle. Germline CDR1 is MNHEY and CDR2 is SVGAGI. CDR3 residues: CASSPPTRDTQYF. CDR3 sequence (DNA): TGTGCCAGCAGTCCTCCCACCCGGGATACGCAGTATTTT.

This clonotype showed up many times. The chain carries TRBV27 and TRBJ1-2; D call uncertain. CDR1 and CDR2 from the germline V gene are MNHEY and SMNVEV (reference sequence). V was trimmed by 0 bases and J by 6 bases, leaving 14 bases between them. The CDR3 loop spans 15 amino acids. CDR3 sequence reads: CASSLSRLSSDGYTF. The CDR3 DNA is TGTGCCAGCAGTTTATCTAGGTTATCGAGCGATGGCTACACCTTC.

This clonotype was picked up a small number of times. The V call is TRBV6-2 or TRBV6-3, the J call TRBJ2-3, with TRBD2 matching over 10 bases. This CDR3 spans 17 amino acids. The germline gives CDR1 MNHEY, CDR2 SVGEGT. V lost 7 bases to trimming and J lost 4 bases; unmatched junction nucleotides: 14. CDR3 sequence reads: CASKPYLAGDGSDTQYF. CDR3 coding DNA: TGTGCCAGCAAACCCTACCTAGCGGGAGATGGGTCAGATACGCAGTATTTT.